This T cell receptor beta chain was sequenced in a study of cytomegalovirus exposure and HLA in healthy donors. Only in-frame clones appear in the TCRdb table, and some are missing; sequencing was by immunoSEQ multiplex PCR. Of more than 95,000 clones listed, 89% are singletons. The clonotype comes from a woman aged 18 to 35 in good health and CMV-seronegative. Sequencing used PBMCs.

The CDR3 reads CASSLATGTSGKNEQFF. CDR3 DNA sequence: TGTGCCAGCAGCTTAGCCACCGGGACTAGCGGGAAAAATGAGCAGTTCTTC. The chain couples TRBV7-2 to TRBJ2-1; 13 bases fit TRBD2. With 0 bases clipped from V and 7 bases from J, the junction kept 6 bases outside the gene matches. The CDR3 is made up of 17 amino acids. The V gene's germline CDR1 is SGHTA and CDR2 FQGNSA.